This passage covers 11 T cell receptor beta chains from one sample sequenced in a study of regulatory T cells in long-lasting Graves disease. To make TCR beta libraries, researchers used iRepertoire HTBI primers and Arm-PCR of CDR3 regions. One entry per CDR3 protein, called by TCRdb with MiXCR from the multiplex PCR reads. This repertoire shows around 340,000 distinct CDR3 sequences, around a fifth found once; its top ten account for roughly 29%. Time point defined: persistent/refractory GD, antithyroid drugs over 5 years with positive TRAb. After RNA was extracted from PBMCs, the TCR library was made from it. The sequencing used peripheral blood mononuclear cells (PBMCs), collected when the disease was refractory, from a patient treated with antithyroid drugs. These TCRs come from a female donor with Graves disease.

At least ten counts were recorded for this clonotype. The rearrangement joins TRBV15 to TRBJ2-7; TRBD1 aligns across 8 bases. Losses at the gene ends were 4 bases for V and 4 bases for J; bases not matched to a gene: 6. Germline V gives CDR1 LNHNV, CDR2 YYDKDF (reference sequence). The CDR3 sequence is 14 residues long. The CDR3 here is CATSNRDRWYEQYF. The CDR3 DNA sequence: TGTGCCACCAGCAACCGGGACAGGTGGTACGAGCAGTACTTC. The variable domain in full, with the rest retrieved from reference TRBV15 and TRBJ2-7, is DAMVIQNPRYQVTQFGKPVTLSCSQTLNHNVMYWYQQKSSQAPKLLFHYYDKDFNNEADTPDNFQSRRPNTSFCFLDIRSPGLGDTAMYLCATSNRDRWYEQYFGPGTRLTVT.

This chain links TRBV4-1 with TRBJ1-4; no definite D call. CDR1 is MGHRA, CDR2 YSYEKL, per germline. The V end was cut by 1 base, the J end by 5 bases, with 11 bases between. The CDR3 is made up of 15 amino acids. CDR3: CASSQGRAVNEKLFF. In DNA form, the CDR3 reads TGCGCCAGCAGCCAAGGTCGGGCAGTAAATGAAAAACTGTTTTTT.

The chain couples TRBV18 to TRBJ2-2; 8 bases fit TRBD2. Germline V gene sequence: CDR1 KGHSH, CDR2 LQKENI. The CDR3 is made up of 16 amino acids. V was pared by 8 bases and J by 1 base, with 9 bases of the junction left unmatched. CDR3 sequence: CASSLGLAVNTGELFF. As DNA, the CDR3 is TGTGCCAGCAGCTTAGGACTAGCAGTGAACACCGGGGAGCTGTTTTTT.

This clonotype showed up just a few times. The CDR3 sequence: CASSYSSGQKNIQYF. CDR3 coding DNA: TGTGCCAGCAGTTACTCGTCGGGACAAAAAAACATTCAGTACTTC. The rearrangement joins TRBV6-5 to TRBJ2-4, with a possible D match to TRBD1 (6 bases). V was trimmed by 0 bases and J by 4 bases, leaving 10 bases between them. This CDR3 comprises 15 residues. Per the germline V gene, CDR1 is MNHEY and CDR2 is SVGAGI.

This clonotype was counted a few times. This sequence joins TRBV20-1 and TRBJ1-5; maybe TRBD1 (5 bases). The CDR3 spans 15 residues. From germline, CDR1 is DFQATT and CDR2 SNEGSKA (reference sequence). Trimming stripped 1 base from V and 3 bases from J, with 13 bases between. This chain's CDR3 is CSARVPRQYNQPQHF. The CDR3 DNA follows: TGCAGTGCTAGAGTTCCTCGACAGTACAATCAGCCCCAGCATTTT.

This clonotype has ten or more counts. The V call is TRBV2, the J call TRBJ2-3; D ambiguous. The germline CDR1 and CDR2 sequences are SNHLY and FYNNEI. V lost 7 bases and J lost 2, with 10 bases in between. CDR3 length equals 13 residues. The CDR3 DNA sequence: TGTGCCAGCACGGATGGGTTCACAGATACGCAGTATTTT. Its translation: CASTDGFTDTQYF.

This clonotype was seen only a few times. The V gene is TRBV20-1, the J gene TRBJ2-5; D unresolved. V was clipped by 8 bases and J by 5 bases, with 24 bases between them. CDR3 size: 15 residues. CDR1 DFQATT and CDR2 SNEGSKA come from the germline V gene (reference sequence). Here the CDR3 reads CSSYPTRWSVETQYF. CDR3 coding DNA: TGCAGTTCCTACCCGACGAGGTGGAGTGTGGAGACCCAGTACTTC.

This clonotype was observed many times. V usage is TRBV20-1 and J usage is TRBJ2-7, with 7 bases fitting TRBD1. The germline V gene encodes CDR1 DFQATT and CDR2 SNEGSKA (reference sequence). Trimming at V came to 3 bases and at J to 6 bases, leaving 8 bases not matched to a gene. The CDR3 sequence is 13 residues long. The CDR3 DNA reads TGCAGTGCTAGTAAGGGGGCTTGGGGCGAGCAGTACTTC. Protein: CSASKGAWGEQYF.

The CDR3 protein is CASSLTYTGDFNEKLFF. The DNA for the CDR3 is TGTGCCAGCAGCCTTACTTATACAGGGGACTTCAATGAAAAACTGTTTTTT. The chain employs TRBV3-1 and TRBJ1-4; 7 bases fit TRBD1. Germline CDR1 and CDR2: LGHDT and YNNKEL (reference sequence). J lost 5 bases, V lost 4 bases, and 13 bases had no gene match. The CDR3 loop spans 17 amino acids.

This clonotype has a count of ten or more. V and J are TRBV10-3 and TRBJ1-2, with D possibly TRBD1 on 6 matching bases. V lost 0 bases, J lost 4 bases, and 15 bases lay in between. CDR1 is ENHRY, CDR2 SYGVKD, per germline. The CDR3 spans 16 residues. The CDR3 bases are TGTGCCATCAGTGAGTCGCGGGGGCTCTATGTCTATGGCTACACCTTC. Amino acid sequence: CAISESRGLYVYGYTF.

The sample holds a few counts of this clonotype. The V and J genes are TRBV7-9 and TRBJ2-2; 15 bases match TRBD2. CDR1 is SEHNR, CDR2 FQNEAQ, per germline (reference sequence). V lost 4 bases to trimming and J lost 5 bases; unmatched junction nucleotides: 2. This CDR3 has 16 residues. CDR3 DNA: TGTGCCAGCAGCTGGGGACTAGCGGGAGGAACCGGGGAGCTGTTTTTT. Protein sequence: CASSWGLAGGTGELFF.